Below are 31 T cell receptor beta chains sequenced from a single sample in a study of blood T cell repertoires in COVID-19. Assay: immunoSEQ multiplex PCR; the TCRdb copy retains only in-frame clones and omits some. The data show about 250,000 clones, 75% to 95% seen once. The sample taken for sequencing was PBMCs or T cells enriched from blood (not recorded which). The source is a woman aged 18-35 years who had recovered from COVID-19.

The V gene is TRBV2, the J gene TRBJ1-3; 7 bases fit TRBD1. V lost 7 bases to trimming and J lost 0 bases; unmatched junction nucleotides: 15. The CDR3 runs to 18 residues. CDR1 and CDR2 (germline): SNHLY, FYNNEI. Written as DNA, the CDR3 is TGTGCCAGCATAGGAGTGACGGGACAGCTCCTCTCTGGAAACACCATATATTTT. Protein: CASIGVTGQLLSGNTIYF.

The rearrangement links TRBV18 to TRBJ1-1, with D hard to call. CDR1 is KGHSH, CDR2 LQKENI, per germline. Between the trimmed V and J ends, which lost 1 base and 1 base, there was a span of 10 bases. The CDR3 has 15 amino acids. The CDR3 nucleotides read TGTGCCAGCTCACCACGGATCGGCGGGAACACTGAAGCTTTCTTT. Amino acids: CASSPRIGGNTEAFF. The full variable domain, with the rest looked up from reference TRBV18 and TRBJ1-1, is NAGVMQNPRHLVRRRGQEARLRCSPMKGHSHVYWYRQLPEEGLKFMVYLQKENIIDESGMPKERFSAEFPKEGPSILRIQQVVRGDSAAYFCASSPRIGGNTEAFFGQGTRLTVV.

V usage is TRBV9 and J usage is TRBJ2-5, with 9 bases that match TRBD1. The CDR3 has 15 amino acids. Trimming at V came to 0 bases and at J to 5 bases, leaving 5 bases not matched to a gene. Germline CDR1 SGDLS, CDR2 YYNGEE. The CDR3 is CASSVETGGWETQYF. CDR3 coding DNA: TGTGCCAGCAGCGTAGAAACAGGGGGCTGGGAGACCCAGTACTTC.

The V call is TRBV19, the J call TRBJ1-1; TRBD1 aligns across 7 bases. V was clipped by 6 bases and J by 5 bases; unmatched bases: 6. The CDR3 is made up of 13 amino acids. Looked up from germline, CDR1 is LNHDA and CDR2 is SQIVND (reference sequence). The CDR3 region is CASSRQGRTEAFF. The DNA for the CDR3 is TGTGCCAGTAGCAGACAGGGTAGAACTGAAGCTTTCTTT.

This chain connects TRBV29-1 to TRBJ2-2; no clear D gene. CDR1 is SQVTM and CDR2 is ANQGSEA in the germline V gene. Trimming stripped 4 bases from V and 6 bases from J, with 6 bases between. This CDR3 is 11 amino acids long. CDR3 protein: CSVGRAGELFF. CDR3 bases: TGCAGCGTTGGTCGGGCCGGGGAGCTGTTTTTT.

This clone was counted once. The CDR3 region is CASSQVWTGGSGANVLTF. DNA of the CDR3: TGTGCCAGCAGCCAAGTCTGGACAGGGGGCTCTGGGGCCAACGTCCTGACTTTC. V gene TRBV4-2 combines with J gene TRBJ2-6, with TRBD1 matching over 10 bases. This CDR3 has 18 residues. From germline, CDR1 is LGHNA and CDR2 YNFKEQ. V lost 1 base to trimming and J lost 0 bases; unmatched junction nucleotides: 3.

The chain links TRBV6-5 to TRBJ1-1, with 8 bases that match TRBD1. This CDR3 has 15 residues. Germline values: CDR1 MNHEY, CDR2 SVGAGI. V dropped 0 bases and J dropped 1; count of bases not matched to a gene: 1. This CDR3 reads CASSYSGQANTEAFF. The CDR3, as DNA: TGTGCCAGCAGTTACTCGGGACAGGCGAACACTGAAGCTTTCTTT.

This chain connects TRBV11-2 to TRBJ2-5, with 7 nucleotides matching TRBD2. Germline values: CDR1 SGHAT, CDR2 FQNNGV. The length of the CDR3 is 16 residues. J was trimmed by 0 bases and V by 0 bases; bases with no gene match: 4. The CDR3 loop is CASSLDVLAYQETQYF. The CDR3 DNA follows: TGTGCCAGCAGCTTAGATGTACTAGCGTACCAAGAGACCCAGTACTTC.

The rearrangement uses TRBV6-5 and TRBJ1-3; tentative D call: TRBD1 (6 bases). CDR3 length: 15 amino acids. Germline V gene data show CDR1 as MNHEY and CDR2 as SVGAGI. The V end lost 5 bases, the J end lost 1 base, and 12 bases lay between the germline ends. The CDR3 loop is CASSLGTSSGNTIYF. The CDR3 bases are TGTGCCAGCAGTCTGGGGACATCATCTGGAAACACCATATATTTT.

For the CDR3, the DNA is TGTGCCAGCAGTTTTCAGGGTTCCAATCAGCCCCAGCATTTT. Protein: CASSFQGSNQPQHF. The chain uses TRBV27 and TRBJ1-5, with a weak D call TRBD1 (5 bases). Trimming took 3 bases from V and 3 from J, leaving 9 bases between them. Per germline, CDR1 MNHEY and CDR2 SMNVEV (reference sequence). The CDR3 totals 14 residues.

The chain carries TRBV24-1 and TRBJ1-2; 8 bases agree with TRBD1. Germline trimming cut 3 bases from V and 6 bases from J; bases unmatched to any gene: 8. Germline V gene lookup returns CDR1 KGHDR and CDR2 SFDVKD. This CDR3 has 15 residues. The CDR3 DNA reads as TGTGCCACCAGTGATATACGGACAGGGCGGGATGGCTACACCTTC. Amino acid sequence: CATSDIRTGRDGYTF.

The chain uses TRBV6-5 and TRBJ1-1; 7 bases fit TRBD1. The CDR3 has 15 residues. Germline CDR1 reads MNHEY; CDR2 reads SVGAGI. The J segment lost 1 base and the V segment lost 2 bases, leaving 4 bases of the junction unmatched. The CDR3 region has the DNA TGTGCCAGCAGTTACCGACAGGGTCGGAACACTGAAGCTTTCTTT. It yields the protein CASSYRQGRNTEAFF.

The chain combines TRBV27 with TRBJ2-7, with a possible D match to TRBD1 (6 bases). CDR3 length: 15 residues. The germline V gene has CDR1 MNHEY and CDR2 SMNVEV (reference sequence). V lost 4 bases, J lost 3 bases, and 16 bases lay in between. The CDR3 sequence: CASSSPRGVHYEQYF. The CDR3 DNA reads TGTGCCAGCAGTTCCCCCAGGGGTGTCCACTACGAGCAGTACTTC.

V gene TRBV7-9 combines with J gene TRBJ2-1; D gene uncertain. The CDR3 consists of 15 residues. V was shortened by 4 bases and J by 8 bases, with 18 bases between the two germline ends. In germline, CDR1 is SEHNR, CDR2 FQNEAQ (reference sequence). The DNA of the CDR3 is TGTGCCAGCAGCTCCCGCCGCCCCGGTTATGATGAGCAGTTCTTC. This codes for CASSSRRPGYDEQFF. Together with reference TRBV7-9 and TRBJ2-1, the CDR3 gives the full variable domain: DTGVSQNPRHKITKRGQNVTFRCDPISEHNRLYWYRQTLGQGPEFLTYFQNEAQLEKSRLLSDRFSAERPKGSFSTLEIQRTEQGDSAMYLCASSSRRPGYDEQFFGPGTRLTVL.

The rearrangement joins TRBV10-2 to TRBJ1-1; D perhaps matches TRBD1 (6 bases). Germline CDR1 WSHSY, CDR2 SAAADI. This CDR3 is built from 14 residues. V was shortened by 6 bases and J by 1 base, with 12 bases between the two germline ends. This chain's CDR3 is CASRSGTPNTEAFF. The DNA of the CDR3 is TGCGCCAGCAGATCCGGGACACCGAACACTGAAGCTTTCTTT.

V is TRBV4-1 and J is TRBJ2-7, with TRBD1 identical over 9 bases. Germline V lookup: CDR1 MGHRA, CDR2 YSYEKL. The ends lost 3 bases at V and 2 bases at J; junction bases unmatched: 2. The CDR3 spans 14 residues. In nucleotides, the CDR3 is TGCGCCAGCAGCCATTGGACAGGGGCCTACGAGCAGTACTTC. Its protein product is CASSHWTGAYEQYF.

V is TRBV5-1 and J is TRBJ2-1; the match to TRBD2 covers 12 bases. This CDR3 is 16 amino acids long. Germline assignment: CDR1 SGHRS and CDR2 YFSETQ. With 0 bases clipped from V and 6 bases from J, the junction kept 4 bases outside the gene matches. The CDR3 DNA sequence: TGCGCCAGCAGCTTGGTGGGACTAGCGGGTTCCAATGAGCAGTTCTTC. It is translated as CASSLVGLAGSNEQFF.

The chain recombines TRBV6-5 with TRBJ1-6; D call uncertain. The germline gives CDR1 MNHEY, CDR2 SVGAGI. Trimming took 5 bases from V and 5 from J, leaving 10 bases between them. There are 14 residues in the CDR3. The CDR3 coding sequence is TGTGCCAGCAGTATACAGAGCAATAATTCACCCCTCCACTTT. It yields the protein CASSIQSNNSPLHF.

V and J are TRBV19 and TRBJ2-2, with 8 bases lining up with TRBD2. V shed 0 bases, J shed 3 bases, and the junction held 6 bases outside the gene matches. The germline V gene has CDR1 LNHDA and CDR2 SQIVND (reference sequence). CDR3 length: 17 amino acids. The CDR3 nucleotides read TGTGCCAGTAGTATAGATCGGACTAGCAGGTACACCGGGGAGCTGTTTTTT. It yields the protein CASSIDRTSRYTGELFF.

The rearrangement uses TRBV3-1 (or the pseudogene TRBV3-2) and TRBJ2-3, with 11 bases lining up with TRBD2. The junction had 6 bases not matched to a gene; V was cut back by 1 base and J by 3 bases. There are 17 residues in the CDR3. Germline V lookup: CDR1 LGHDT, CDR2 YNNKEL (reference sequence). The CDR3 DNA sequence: TGTGCCAGCAGCCAAGCAAGGGCTAGCGGGGGGACAGATACGCAGTATTTT. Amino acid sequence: CASSQARASGGTDTQYF.

The CDR3 loop is CASRASGNTGELFF. The DNA of the CDR3 is TGTGCCAGTAGGGCTAGCGGTAACACCGGGGAGCTGTTTTTT. This chain links TRBV19 with TRBJ2-2; 7 nucleotides align to TRBD2. The CDR3 is 14 residues long. The germline CDR1 and CDR2 sequences are LNHDA and SQIVND (reference sequence). V was clipped by 6 bases and J by 2 bases; unmatched bases: 3. The complete variable domain, with remaining parts taken from reference TRBV19 and TRBJ2-2, reads DGGITQSPKYLFRKEGQNVTLSCEQNLNHDAMYWYRQDPGQGLRLIYYSQIVNDFQKGDIAEGYSVSREKKESFPLTVTSAQKNPTAFYLCASRASGNTGELFFGEGSRLTVL.

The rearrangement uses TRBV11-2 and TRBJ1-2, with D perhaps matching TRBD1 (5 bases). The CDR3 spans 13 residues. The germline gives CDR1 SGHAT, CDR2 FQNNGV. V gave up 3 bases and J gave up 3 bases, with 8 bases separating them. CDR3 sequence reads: CASSFDSDYGYTF. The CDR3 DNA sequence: TGTGCCAGCAGCTTCGACAGCGACTATGGCTACACCTTC.

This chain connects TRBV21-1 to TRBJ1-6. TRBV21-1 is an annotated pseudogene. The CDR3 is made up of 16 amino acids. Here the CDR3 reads CASSKGGVPINSPLHF. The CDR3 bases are TGTGCCAGCAGCAAAGGGGGGGTCCCTATTAATTCACCCCTCCACTTT.

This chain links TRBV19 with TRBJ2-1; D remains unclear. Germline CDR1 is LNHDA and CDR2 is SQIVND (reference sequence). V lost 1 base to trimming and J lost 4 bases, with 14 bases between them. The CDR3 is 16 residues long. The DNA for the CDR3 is TGTGCCAGTAGTATAGGAGGCGCATTCCGGTACAATGAGCAGTTCTTC. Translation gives CASSIGGAFRYNEQFF.

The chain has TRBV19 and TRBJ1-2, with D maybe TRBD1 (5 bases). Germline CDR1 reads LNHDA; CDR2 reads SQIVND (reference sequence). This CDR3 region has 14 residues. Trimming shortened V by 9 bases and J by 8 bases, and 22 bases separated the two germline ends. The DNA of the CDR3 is TGTGCCAGCCGTCGGACTAGGGGCGGAGGCGGCTACACCTTC. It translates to CASRRTRGGGGYTF.

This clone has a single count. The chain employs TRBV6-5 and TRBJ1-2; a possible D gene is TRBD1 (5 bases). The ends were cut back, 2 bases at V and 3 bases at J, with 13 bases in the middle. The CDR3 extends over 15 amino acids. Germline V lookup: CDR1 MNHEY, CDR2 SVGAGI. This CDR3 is CASSYMARADYGYTF. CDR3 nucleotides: TGTGCCAGCAGTTACATGGCCAGGGCGGACTATGGCTACACCTTC.

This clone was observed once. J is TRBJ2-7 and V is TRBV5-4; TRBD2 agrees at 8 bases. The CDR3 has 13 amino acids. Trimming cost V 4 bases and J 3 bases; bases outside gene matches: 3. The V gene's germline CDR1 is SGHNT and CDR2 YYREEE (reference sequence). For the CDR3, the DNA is TGTGCCAGCAGCCCCGCGGGGGGCTACGAGCAGTACTTC. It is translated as CASSPAGGYEQYF.

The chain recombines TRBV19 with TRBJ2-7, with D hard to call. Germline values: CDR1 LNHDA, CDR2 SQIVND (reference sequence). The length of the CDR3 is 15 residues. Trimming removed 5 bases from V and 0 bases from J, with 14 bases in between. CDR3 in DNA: TGTGCCAGTAGTCTGGTTTTAGCTGGCTCCTACGAGCAGTACTTC. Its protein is CASSLVLAGSYEQYF.

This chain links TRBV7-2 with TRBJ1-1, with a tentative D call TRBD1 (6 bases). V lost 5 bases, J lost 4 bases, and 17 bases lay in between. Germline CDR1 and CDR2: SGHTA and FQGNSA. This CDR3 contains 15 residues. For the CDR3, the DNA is TGTGCCAGCAGCGCTCAACAGGGAAGTCTCACTGAAGCTTTCTTT. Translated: CASSAQQGSLTEAFF.

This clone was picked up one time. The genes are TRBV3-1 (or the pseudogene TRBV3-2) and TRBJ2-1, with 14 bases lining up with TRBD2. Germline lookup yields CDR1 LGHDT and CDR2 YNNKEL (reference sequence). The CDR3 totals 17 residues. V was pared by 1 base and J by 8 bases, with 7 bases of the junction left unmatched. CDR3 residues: CASSQGAAGLAGDEQFF. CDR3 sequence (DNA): TGTGCCAGCAGCCAAGGGGCAGCGGGACTAGCGGGAGATGAGCAGTTCTTC.

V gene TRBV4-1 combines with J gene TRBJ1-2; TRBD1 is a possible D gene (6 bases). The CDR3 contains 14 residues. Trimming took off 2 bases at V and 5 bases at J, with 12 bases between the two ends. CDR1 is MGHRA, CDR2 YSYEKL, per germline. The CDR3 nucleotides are TGCGCCAGCAGCCAACTCGGACAGACGTATGGCTACACCTTC. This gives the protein CASSQLGQTYGYTF.